This record concerns one T cell receptor beta chain sequence. The data were obtained in a study of PD-L1 blockade in urothelial cancer. Study-wide context: Median T cell yield from blood was roughly 150,000.

This CDR3 is 14 amino acids long. The V and J ends lost 2 bases and 5 bases respectively, with 12 bases between them. Per germline, CDR1 MNHEY and CDR2 SVGAGI. Using immunoSEQ multiplex PCR, the repertoire was profiled, and TCRdb retains in-frame clones only, with some absent. Among about 86,000 clones listed, more than 75% were seen once. As for time point: pretreatment peripheral blood. The chain joins TRBV6-5 to TRBJ2-5, with a weak D call TRBD2 (5 bases). The origin of this receptor is a man aged 55-75 years with urothelial cancer. Source: PBMCs, taken around atezolizumab (anti-PD-L1) treatment. CDR3 protein: CASSYGGQRETQYF. For the CDR3, the DNA is TGTGCCAGCAGTTACGGCGGGCAACGGGAGACCCAGTACTTC.